The 17 T cell receptor beta chains reported below all come from one sample, sequenced in a study of early T cells in non-severe SARS-CoV-2 infection. From the 5' RACE reads, TCRdb called clonotypes with MiXCR, one entry per CDR3 protein. This sample has 39,000 or so distinct CDR3 sequences, with less than 7% found just once. Sequenced material: whole blood, taken at baseline. These receptors all come from an adult who was a healthcare worker with PCR-confirmed SARS-CoV-2 infection or an uninfected control (not recorded which).

In its sample, this clonotype was seen a few times. The chain carries TRBV20-1 and TRBJ2-3, with 8 bases lining up with TRBD1. This CDR3 comprises 13 residues. Germline CDR1 DFQATT, CDR2 SNEGSKA (reference sequence). CDR3 residues: CSPPGQGTDTQYF. The CDR3 nucleotides read TGCAGCCCACCGGGACAGGGCACAGATACGCAGTATTTT.

This clonotype was counted only a few times. V gene TRBV3-1 combines with J gene TRBJ1-1; D is unclear. Germline CDR1 is LGHDT and CDR2 is YNNKEL (reference sequence). The V end was cut by 2 bases, the J end by 2 bases, with 6 bases between. The CDR3 runs to 13 residues. The chain's CDR3 is CASSQLGNTEAFF. The CDR3 DNA reads TGTGCCAGCAGCCAACTGGGAAACACTGAAGCTTTCTTT.

Ten or more counts support this clonotype. The chain is built from TRBV5-1 and TRBJ2-1; 8 bases map to TRBD1. This CDR3 has 14 residues. Germline lookup yields CDR1 SGHRS and CDR2 YFSETQ. V lost 4 bases, J lost 5 bases, and 5 bases stayed unmatched. CDR3 loop: CASSPGTGDNEQFF. For the CDR3, the DNA is TGCGCCAGCAGCCCGGGGACAGGCGACAATGAGCAGTTCTTC.

This clonotype was seen many times. The chain has TRBV11-2 and TRBJ2-1; no definite D call. The V end was cut by 1 base, the J end by 5 bases, with 9 bases between. The length of the CDR3 is 14 residues. Germline CDR1 and CDR2: SGHAT and FQNNGV. The CDR3 DNA follows: TGTGCCAGCAGCTTAGGATATACGAACAATGAGCAGTTCTTC. It codes for CASSLGYTNNEQFF.

This clonotype occurred many times. The J gene is TRBJ1-2, the V gene TRBV29-1; D gene ambiguous. Trimming pared 5 bases from V and 5 bases from J, leaving 18 bases between. The CDR3 consists of 14 residues. From germline, CDR1 is SQVTM and CDR2 ANQGSEA. The CDR3 DNA follows: TGCAGCGTTTGGCAGGAGTACCACAGTTATGGCTACACCTTC. Encoded protein: CSVWQEYHSYGYTF.

The table lists this clonotype with many counts. The CDR3 DNA sequence: TGCAGTGCTAGAGGTTATGACAGGGGGAACACTGAAGCTTTCTTT. As protein: CSARGYDRGNTEAFF. The rearrangement joins TRBV20-1 to TRBJ1-1; 8 nucleotides line up with TRBD1. Germline V gives CDR1 DFQATT, CDR2 SNEGSKA (reference sequence). The CDR3 is 15 amino acids. The ends lost 1 base at V and 1 base at J; junction bases unmatched: 5.

This clonotype was found many times. The J gene is TRBJ1-4, the V gene TRBV27; TRBD1 might be the D (5 bases). Trimming removed 5 bases from V and 1 base from J, with 17 bases in between. The germline V gene has CDR1 MNHEY and CDR2 SMNVEV (reference sequence). This CDR3 comprises 17 residues. CDR3 nucleotide sequence: TGTGCCAGCAGTACTACCACTTTGAGGGGAACTAATGAAAAACTGTTTTTT. This gives the protein CASSTTTLRGTNEKLFF.

The chain combines TRBV7-2 with TRBJ1-2; 9 bases fit TRBD1. Trimming cost V 0 bases and J 0 bases; bases outside gene matches: 5. Germline CDR1 and CDR2: SGHTA and FQGNSA. The CDR3 totals 17 residues. The CDR3: CASSLAGTGKANYGYTF. CDR3 sequence (DNA): TGTGCCAGCAGCTTAGCGGGGACAGGGAAAGCTAACTATGGCTACACCTTC.

This clonotype was recorded many times. The chain recombines TRBV15 with TRBJ1-1; D gene ambiguous. The V and J ends lost 0 bases and 8 bases respectively, with 16 bases between them. Germline CDR1 reads LNHNV; CDR2 reads YYDKDF (reference sequence). The CDR3 has 15 amino acids. The CDR3 DNA reads as TGTGCCACCAGCAGAGAACGTAACACTGACCTCGAAGCTTTCTTT. This sequence encodes CATSRERNTDLEAFF.

As DNA, the CDR3 is TGTGCCAGCAGCTCCCGGGGGCCCGGCACCGGGGAGCTGTTTTTT. It is translated as CASSSRGPGTGELFF. The chain uses TRBV7-6 and TRBJ2-2, with D possibly being TRBD1 or TRBD2 (6 bases each). Trimming removed 4 bases at V and 4 bases at J, with 13 bases between. The germline V gene has CDR1 SGHVS and CDR2 FNYEAQ. The CDR3 loop spans 15 amino acids. The whole variable domain, filled in from reference TRBV7-6 and TRBJ2-2, reads GAGVSQSPRYKVTKRGQDVALRCDPISGHVSLYWYRQALGQGPEFLTYFNYEAQQDKSGLPNDRFSAERPEGSISTLTIQRTEQRDSAMYRCASSSRGPGTGELFFGEGSRLTVL.

This clonotype was picked up many times. Compared with germline, one end of the junction differs, possibly owing to a read error. The rearrangement links TRBV4-2 to TRBJ2-2; TRBD2 matches at 7 bases. This CDR3 is 16 amino acids long. Germline lookup yields CDR1 LGHNA and CDR2 YNFKEQ. CDR3 loop: CVSSQEPGLSIGELFF. DNA for the CDR3: TGTGTCAGCAGCCAAGAGCCGGGACTATCAATCGGGGAGCTGTTTTTT.

This clonotype was seen repeatedly, ten times or more. The chain joins TRBV7-3 to TRBJ2-1, with 11 nucleotides matching TRBD2. The germline V gene encodes CDR1 SGHTA and CDR2 FQGTGA. After removal of 5 bases from V and 3 bases from J, the junction contained 3 bases not matched to a gene. This CDR3 comprises 15 residues. The CDR3 loop reads CASSPTSGGYNEQFF. The DNA of the CDR3 is TGTGCCAGCAGCCCCACTAGCGGGGGCTACAATGAGCAGTTCTTC.

This chain connects TRBV2 to TRBJ2-1; TRBD2 agrees at 8 bases. V shed 3 bases and J 4 bases; nucleotides not matched to a gene: 11. The germline gives CDR1 SNHLY, CDR2 FYNNEI. The CDR3 consists of 17 residues. DNA of the CDR3: TGTGCCAGCAGTGACCCTGGACTAGCAAGGTCATACAATGAGCAGTTCTTC. Translation gives CASSDPGLARSYNEQFF.

This clonotype has ten or more counts. The chain couples TRBV19 to TRBJ2-7; D call uncertain. Between the trimmed V and J ends, which lost 7 bases and 4 bases, there was a span of 11 bases. This CDR3 region has 12 residues. Germline loops: CDR1 LNHDA, CDR2 SQIVND (reference sequence). The CDR3 DNA sequence: TGTGCCAGTACCTCAACGACTTACGAGCAGTACTTC. It specifies CASTSTTYEQYF.

This sequence joins TRBV18 and TRBJ2-7; D gene unclear. Germline V gene sequence: CDR1 KGHSH, CDR2 LQKENI. With 3 bases removed from V and 2 bases from J, the gap between germline ends came to 11 bases. There are 14 residues in the CDR3. CDR3 amino acids: CASSPTHQPYEQYF. In nucleotides, the CDR3 is TGTGCCAGCTCACCGACACACCAACCCTACGAGCAGTACTTC.

This clonotype was seen at least ten times. DNA for the CDR3: TGTGCCAGCAGCCCTTCAGGGGTCGTTTTACAAGGCTACACCTTC. This translates into CASSPSGVVLQGYTF. The chain recombines TRBV11-2 with TRBJ1-2; D might be TRBD1 (6 bases). V gave up 5 bases and J gave up 8 bases, with 21 bases separating them. This CDR3 contains 15 residues. Germline lookup yields CDR1 SGHAT and CDR2 FQNNGV.

In this sample, this clonotype turned up many times. V is TRBV6-5 and J is TRBJ1-1, with 8 bases lining up with TRBD1. Looked up from germline, CDR1 is MNHEY and CDR2 is SVGAGI. Trimming removed 5 bases from V and 6 bases from J; junction bases left unmatched: 11. This CDR3 has 15 amino acids. CDR3 sequence reads: CASSGDRRVSAEAFF. The CDR3 DNA sequence: TGTGCCAGCAGTGGGGACAGGAGGGTTTCGGCTGAAGCTTTCTTT.